A selection of T cell receptor beta chains follows, all from one sample in a study of beta chain features in type 1 diabetes. Sequencing used immunoSEQ multiplex PCR; TCRdb keeps in-frame clones, though not all of them. The sample shows roughly 350,000 clones, around a tenth of them seen only once. The specimen was central memory CD4+ T cells from blood. Source of these receptors: a man between 25 and 39 years old with type 1 diabetes. CDR3s include the opening cysteine and the closing phenylalanine or tryptophan. The order of the fields is V gene, D gene, clone size, J gene, CDR3 DNA, CDR3 protein. The D gene is left open where the match is weak. For some rows the clone size is stated as once, few or many, or as a class when expanded; others skip it.

>TRBV7-2|NA|NA|TRBJ2-1
TGTGCCAGCAGCCGAGCCGGGCGGACCTACGGGAATGAGCAGTTCTTC
CASSRAGRTYGNEQFF
>TRBV7-2|NA|NA|TRBJ2-7
TGTGCCAGCAGCTTAGGGGGGGAAAGCTCCTACGAGCAGTACTTC
CASSLGGESSYEQYF
>TRBV4-1|TRBD1|few|TRBJ1-1
TGCGCCAGCAGCCAAGCTGACAGGGCCACTGAAGCTTTCTTT
CASSQADRATEAFF
>TRBV25-1|NA|NA|TRBJ2-5
TGTGCCAGCAGTCGGGGTAACCAAGAGACCCAGTACTTC
CASSRGNQETQYF
>TRBV28|TRBD2|few|TRBJ2-3
TGTGCCAGCAGATCTCCTAGCGGGAAACTCGGAGATACGCAGTATTTT
CASRSPSGKLGDTQYF
>TRBV6-1|NA|NA|TRBJ1-1
TGTGCCACCAAGGGGAGAACACCGGTCAGCACTGAAGCTTTCTTT
CATKGRTPVSTEAFF
>TRBV5-1|TRBD2|NA|TRBJ2-1
TGCGCCAGCAGCTTGGGACTAGCGGGAGCATCCTACAATGAGCAGTTCTTC
CASSLGLAGASYNEQFF
>TRBV21-1|NA|NA|TRBJ2-5
TGTGCCAGCAGCTCCGGGACGGTAGGAGACAGGGGGCATCAAGAGACCCAGTACTTC
CASSSGTVGDRGHQETQYF
>TRBV5-1|TRBD1|NA|TRBJ2-2
TGCGCCAGCAGCTGGACAGGCCTGGTGACCACGAACACCGGGGAGCTGTTTTTT
CASSWTGLVTTNTGELFF
>TRBV27|NA|few|TRBJ2-6
TGTGCCAGCAGTTTATTACCAGGGCGCAAGACTGGGGCCAACGTCCTGACTTTC
CASSLLPGRKTGANVLTF
>TRBV6-6|NA|NA|TRBJ1-4
TGTGCCAGCAGTCTCCCCCCAGTGGCAACTAATGAAAAACTGTTTTTT
CASSLPPVATNEKLFF
>TRBV27|NA|few|TRBJ1-5
TGTGCCAGCAGTTTAAGGCCTGGAGGCAATCAGCCCCAGCATTTT
CASSLRPGGNQPQHF